The subject of this entry is one T cell receptor (beta chain). Trimming took 1 base from V and 4 from J, leaving 13 bases between them. This CDR3 comprises 16 residues. Per germline, CDR1 SGHDN and CDR2 FVKESK. The entry originates in a study of blood T cell repertoires in COVID-19. Across the whole study: Whether acute or convalescent, the COVID-19 samples came from the United States, Italy and Spain. The analysed material was cDNA or gDNA that came from T cells, B-cell-depleted T cells, or PBMCs.

Method: immunoSEQ multiplex PCR; TCRdb's copy keeps in-frame clones and lacks some. Counted here are tens of thousands of clones, 90% occurring once; the ten biggest clones make up 1.5%. The V and J genes are TRBV14 and TRBJ1-4; possible D gene TRBD1, 6 bases. The TCR sequence derives from a human donor with active COVID-19. The donor label of this sample is uncertain. The sequencing sample was made of peripheral blood. Here the CDR3 DNA reads TGTGCCAGCAGCCAAGGTCTGGGGGCGATTAATGAAAAACTGTTTTTT. Its translation is CASSQGLGAINEKLFF. The full variable domain, with the rest looked up from reference TRBV14 and TRBJ1-4, is EAGVTQFPSHSVIEKGQTVTLRCDPISGHDNLYWYRRVMGKEIKFLLHFVKESKQDESGMPNNRFLAERTGGTYSTLKVQPAELEDSGVYFCASSQGLGAINEKLFFGSGTQLSVL.